The sequence of this TCR beta chain was determined in a study of cytomegalovirus exposure and HLA in healthy donors. Use of 60 Vbeta and 13 Jbeta primers characterized the PCR. TCRdb keeps only in-frame clones here, not all; method: immunoSEQ multiplex PCR. The ten top clones account for more than 0.5%, within a sample of 100,000 or so clones. The V end lost 4 bases, the J end lost 2 bases, and 31 bases lay between the germline ends. The CDR3 has 20 amino acids. Germline values: CDR1 SGHNT, CDR2 YYREEE (reference sequence). The sample was PBMCs. The chain is built from TRBV5-4 and TRBJ2-7; a possible D gene is TRBD1 (6 bases). The sequence came from a man in his fifties in good health and CMV-seronegative. The CDR3 nucleotides are TGTGCCAGCAGCCCGCGGTGGGGGCTAGCTGAACCTTTAAAGACCTACGAGCAGTACTTC. The encoded protein is CASSPRWGLAEPLKTYEQYF.